The sequence of this T cell receptor (beta chain) was determined in a study of shared clonotypes between healthy human individuals. Across the whole study: The study drew on a couple of women and a few men aged 18 to 49 as donors.

Per the original methods: ImmunoSEQ yielded junction-only sequences lacking quality scores, so filtering differed. Sequencing was performed with immunoSEQ multiplex PCR; in TCRdb, only in-frame clones are kept and a portion is missing. Clonal size and the V and J genes are those of that table, whereas D and trimming came from the DNA. The repertoire holds just over 2,000,000 clones, with about 95% as singletons. Germline CDR1 and CDR2: SGHTA and FQGTGA. CDR3 length: 12 residues. V lost 4 bases, J lost 7 bases, and 7 bases lay in between. The naive CD8 fraction comprised CD45RO-negative cells positively selected for CCR7 and excluded terminally differentiated effector memory CD45RA+ cells. On this clone: Antigen: not known.

Whole-study results and caveats: It was expected that sequencing depth would affect clonotype sharing among donors.

The source of this sequence is a man younger than 30 in good health. Source material: naive CD8+ T cells sorted from blood. This chain uses TRBV7-3 with TRBJ2-2; D might be TRBD2 (5 bases). The CDR3 nucleotides are TGTGCCAGCAGCTACGAGGGCGGGGAGCTGTTTTTT. Protein sequence: CASSYEGGELFF. The full variable domain, with the rest looked up from reference TRBV7-3 and TRBJ2-2, is GAGVSQTPSNKVTEKGKYVELRCDPISGHTALYWYRQSLGQGPEFLIYFQGTGAADDSGLPNDRFFAVRPEGSVSTLKIQRTERGDSAVYLCASSYEGGELFFGEGSRLTVL.